What follows describes a single T cell receptor beta chain. This clone was detected a few times. What this receptor recognizes is not known. No base qualities exist here, and no much larger clone lies one base off it. CDR1 and CDR2, looked up from the germline V gene, are LGHNT and FRNRAP. V loses 3 bases, J loses 5 bases, and the germline ends lie 31 bases apart. Measured from the cysteine to the phenylalanine, the CDR3 is 21 residues long. The DNA shown is the 63-base CDR3, in frame from base 1. The sample is drawn from a study of memory CD4+ T cells and cytomegalovirus serostatus (dated by TCRdb to between 2017 and 2020). Describing the broader study: The 35 or so healthy Belgian adults in the cohort included 9 who were CMV seropositive and 24 who were CMV seronegative. To replicate a published TCR-based CMV serostatus classifier, the researchers sequenced the CD4+ memory TCRbeta repertoires of a Belgian cohort whose cytomegalovirus serostatus was known. Beyond this particular receptor, the publication reports: A median bootstrapped AUC of approximately 0.95 with a 95% CI of 0.76-1.00 was achieved on the Belgian cohort by the original-framework classifier. Only CD4+CD45RO+ memory cells were sequenced, in contrast to the original study, in which naive and memory CD4+ and CD8+ populations were covered. The results were read as suggesting that the CMV-associated TCR signature is, for the most part, present in the CD4+ memory repertoire. Of under 200 previously reported CMV-associated TCRbeta sequences, approximately 64 appeared in the CD4+ memory repertoires, each in one to five individuals. CMV serostatus prediction reached a median bootstrapped AUC of about 0.95 with the original framework and 0.75 to 0.92 with a US-trained random forest.

Genomic DNA was extracted from sorted cells with the Quick-DNA Microprep Kit. Amplification of TCRbeta DNA was done with the immunoSEQ hsTCRbeta kit, following the protocol from the manufacturer. TCRbeta libraries were sequenced on an Illumina MiSeq instrument. In the authors' own workflow: Once out-of-frame sequences had been removed, millions of distinct TCRbeta sequences were left, which works out to an average of approximately 73,000 per individual. Each individual was scored by the count of around 160 previously reported CMV-associated TCRbeta sequences and the total productive distinct TCRbeta count. A beta-binomial model was reimplemented in Python, and scikit-learn random forests with default parameters were trained on US cohort data. Classifier performance on the Belgian cohort was reported as the median AUC with percentile confidence intervals calculated over 10,000 bootstrap iterations. This is the immuneACCESS table as TCRdb keeps it, with only in-frame sequences that have V and J called. A part of the clones is gone; compared with another copy, unresolved V genes explain less than half, and the rest is unexplained. V and J calls and clone size are given by that table; D and trimming were obtained from the DNA. This sample holds approximately 61,000 clones; less than 85% were observed only once. Over 0.4% of the sample goes to the ten largest clones.

A FACSAria II was used to sort memory CD4+ T cells, defined as single viable CD3+CD4+CD8-CD45RO+ cells. CMV serostatus was assessed using a Roche Elecsys assay, by which serum IgG against CMV pp150, pp28, p38 and p52 was detected. Following thawing, total CD4+ T cells were enriched through positive selection using CD4 magnetic microbeads. The samples came from a separate study whose specific focus was interrogating the CD4+ T cell memory repertoire. Peripheral blood mononuclear cells were isolated and cryopreserved following standard operating procedures; serum was stored at -80 °C. The staining used CD3-PerCP (BW264/56), CD4-APC (RPA-T4), CD45RO-PE (UCHT1) and CD8-Pacific Orange (3B5) antibodies, and Sytox blue was used to exclude non-viable cells.

The chain links TRBV12-5 with TRBJ2-2; matching of 6 bases hints at TRBD1 as the D gene. This TCR was sampled from an adult in good health and CMV-seronegative. Some clones in this sample may be carry-over from other donors' samples. The sequenced sample was memory CD4+ T cells from blood. The CDR3 region: CASGFNAIQGPLGGRTGELFF. The sequence in DNA is TGTGCTAGTGGTTTTAACGCGATCCAAGGGCCGCTAGGGGGTCGGACCGGGGAGCTGTTTTTT.